This is a list of T cell receptor beta chains from one sample in a study of blood T cell repertoires in COVID-19. Generated by immunoSEQ multiplex PCR, the TCRdb table keeps only in-frame clones and is missing some. The sample consists of some 230,000 clones, more than 75% of them appearing once. Sequences were obtained from peripheral blood. These receptors were taken from a man aged 35 to 55 with acute or convalescent COVID-19. Each CDR3 is given with its conserved first and last residue. The D gene is left open where the match is weak. Not every row has a clone size; where given, it reads once, few, many or a size class.

j_call	clone_size	d_call	v_call	cdr3_nt	cdr3_aa
TRBJ1-2	.	TRBD1	TRBV5-4	TGTGCCAGCAGGGCACAGGGGGCGCTCCCTGGCTACACCTTC	CASRAQGALPGYTF
TRBJ2-3	.	.	TRBV4-3	TGCGCCAGCAGCCAAGATCACGGGGTTGGAGATACGCAGTATTTT	CASSQDHGVGDTQYF
TRBJ1-3	.	TRBD1	TRBV7-8	TGTGCCAGCAGCTTGAACCGGGACAGGGTGGGTGGAAACACCATATATTTT	CASSLNRDRVGGNTIYF
TRBJ1-3	.	.	TRBV5-6	TGTGCCAGCAGCTTGGCAGGAAACACCATATATTTT	CASSLAGNTIYF
TRBJ2-1	.	TRBD1	TRBV5-1	TGCGCCAGCAGCCCGGGACAGAGCTCCTACAATGAGCAGTTCTTC	CASSPGQSSYNEQFF
TRBJ1-6	once	.	TRBV6-5	TGTGCCAGCAGGGTTGCCGGTAATTCACCCCTCCACTTT	CASRVAGNSPLHF
TRBJ1-1	.	.	TRBV12-2	TGTGCAAGCCAAAGCAAAAAGAGGGGGCGAACTGAAGCTTTCTTT	CASQSKKRGRTEAFF
TRBJ2-7	.	TRBD1	TRBV2	TGTGCCAGCAGTGCGTGGGACAGGGGCGAGCAGTACTTC	CASSAWDRGEQYF
TRBJ1-1	.	.	TRBV5-1	TGCGCCAGCAGACTGCGTGGGGGCAACACTGAAGCTTTCTTT	CASRLRGGNTEAFF
TRBJ2-4	.	.	TRBV27	TGTGCCAGCAGTATTGGGCCCGTGGCCAAAAACATTCAGTACTTC	CASSIGPVAKNIQYF
TRBJ1-2	once	.	TRBV6-5	TGTGCCAGCAGCGCCCGGGACATATATGGCTACACCTTC	CASSARDIYGYTF
TRBJ1-1	.	.	TRBV6-5	TGTGCCAGCAGCCCAAAAGAGTGGAACACTGAAGCTTTCTTT	CASSPKEWNTEAFF
TRBJ1-1	few	.	TRBV2	TGTGCCAGCCAGGGGAACACTGAAGCTTTCTTT	CASQGNTEAFF
TRBJ2-1	.	.	TRBV13	TGTGCCAGCAGCCCCGCCACTATGAACAATGAGCAGTTCTTC	CASSPATMNNEQFF
TRBJ1-5	few	.	TRBV29-1	TGCAGCGCCCAACAGGGTACGGGGAATCAGCCCCAGCATTTT	CSAQQGTGNQPQHF
TRBJ1-1	.	.	TRBV2	TGTGCCAGCAGGAGGGGACAACAGAACACTGAAGCTTTCTTT	CASRRGQQNTEAFF
TRBJ2-5	.	TRBD1	TRBV2	TGTGCCAGCAGTCCCATAACAGGGGGAGAGACCCAGTACTTC	CASSPITGGETQYF
TRBJ2-7	.	.	TRBV11-2	TGTGCCAGCAGATACCAGGGTTCCTACGAGCAGTACTTC	CASRYQGSYEQYF
TRBJ1-2	.	.	TRBV7-8	TGTGCCAGCAGCTTAGCGGGTGTCGCGGGAGGCTACACCTTC	CASSLAGVAGGYTF
TRBJ2-7	few	.	TRBV13	TGTGCCAGCAGCTTAGGCAGTTACGAGCAGTACTTC	CASSLGSYEQYF
TRBJ2-7	.	.	TRBV28	TGTGCCAGCAGTTTACCTAGAGGGGGATTCTACGAGCAGTACTTC	CASSLPRGGFYEQYF
TRBJ2-3	.	TRBD2	TRBV11-2	TGTGCCAGCAGCTTTAAGACTAGCGGGGGCACAGATACGCAGTATTTT	CASSFKTSGGTDTQYF
TRBJ1-1	.	.	TRBV28	TGTGCCAGCGAACAGGGAACTGAAGCTTTCTTT	CASEQGTEAFF
TRBJ1-2	once	.	TRBV30	TGTGCCTGGAGTATCAACAGTCCCTATGGCTACACCTTC	CAWSINSPYGYTF
TRBJ1-4	.	TRBD1	TRBV6-6	TGTGCCAGCAGTCCTACACCCCTCCAGGGGGTTAGTGAAAAACTGTTTTTT	CASSPTPLQGVSEKLFF
TRBJ2-7	.	.	TRBV5-1	TGCGCCAGCAGCTTGGGTGCGGGGAGCCTATACGAGCAGTACTTC	CASSLGAGSLYEQYF
TRBJ1-5	.	.	TRBV3-1/TRBV3-2	TGTGCCAGCAGTCCTGAATTGGCGGATCAGCCCCAGCATTTT	CASSPELADQPQHF
TRBJ1-5	.	TRBD1	TRBV5-1	TGCGCCAGCAGTCTGACAGGGATCAGCAATCAGCCCCAGCATTTT	CASSLTGISNQPQHF
TRBJ1-4	.	.	TRBV30	TGTGCCTGGACCCCGAGGCGGCACGCAACTAATGAAAAACTGTTTTTT	CAWTPRRHATNEKLFF
TRBJ1-5	.	.	TRBV28	TGTGCCAGTATTCAAAATACAGGGTTTGGCAATCAGCCCCAGCATTTT	CASIQNTGFGNQPQHF
TRBJ1-2	.	.	TRBV29-1	TGCAGCGTTGACACAGGGAATGGCTACACCTTC	CSVDTGNGYTF
TRBJ2-5	.	TRBD2	TRBV7-9	TGTGCCAGCAGCTTAGGCGGGGGTGAGACCCAGTACTTC	CASSLGGGETQYF
TRBJ2-1	.	TRBD2	TRBV5-4	TGTGCCAGCGTAGTAGCCGGGGGGTCCTACAATGAGCAGTTCTTC	CASVVAGGSYNEQFF
TRBJ2-4	.	.	TRBV3-1/TRBV3-2	TGTGCCAGCAGCCAAGAGTTGCAGGGTGAGGCCAAAAACATTCAGTACTTC	CASSQELQGEAKNIQYF
TRBJ1-6	.	TRBD1	TRBV6-2/TRBV6-3	TGTGCCAGCAGTACAGGGGGCGTTTCACCCCTCCACTTT	CASSTGGVSPLHF
TRBJ1-1	.	.	TRBV29-1	TGCAGCGTTGAAGGGAGGAACACTGAAGCTTTCTTT	CSVEGRNTEAFF
TRBJ1-2	.	.	TRBV7-9	TGTGCCAGCAGCGGAATGTTGGGGGCCCGGTATGGCTACACCTTC	CASSGMLGARYGYTF
TRBJ2-2	.	.	TRBV28	TGTGCCAGCAGTTTAAGGACTCCCGCGAACACCGGGGAGCTGTTTTTT	CASSLRTPANTGELFF
TRBJ1-2	.	TRBD1	TRBV5-6	TGTGCCAGCAGCTTGCCGCAGACAGGGTTTTCCTATGGCTACACCTTC	CASSLPQTGFSYGYTF
TRBJ2-5	once	TRBD1	TRBV5-1	TGCGCCAGCAGCTCCACAGGGGGCGCAGAAGAGACCCAGTACTTC	CASSSTGGAEETQYF
TRBJ1-2	.	.	TRBV5-4	TGTGCCAGCAGCAGAGAAACAGGGATCTATGGCTACACCTTC	CASSRETGIYGYTF
TRBJ1-4	.	.	TRBV28	TGTGCCAGCAGTTTCGTGGGGGAGGGTGAAAAACTGTTTTTT	CASSFVGEGEKLFF
TRBJ2-3	.	.	TRBV29-1	TGCAGCGCCCACATATCAGAGGGGGCAGATACGCAGTATTTT	CSAHISEGADTQYF
TRBJ2-1	.	TRBD2	TRBV11-3	TGTGCCAGCAGCCTCCCGGCCTCTAGCGGGGGGGGGAATGAGCAGTTCTTC	CASSLPASSGGGNEQFF
TRBJ2-3	.	.	TRBV24-1	TGTGCCACCAGTGATACGGCAGGCTCCACAGATACGCAGTATTTT	CATSDTAGSTDTQYF
TRBJ1-5	.	TRBD1	TRBV6-1	TGTGCCAGCAGTGGAGCCGGGACAGGGTCTCAGCCCCAGCATTTT	CASSGAGTGSQPQHF